These 23 T cell receptor beta chains were all obtained from the same sample, sequenced in a study of blood T cell repertoires in COVID-19. The data were produced by immunoSEQ multiplex PCR, yet TCRdb's version contains in-frame clones alone and is incomplete. The table records over 80,000 clones, 79% of them present only once. Sequencing was done on a sample of peripheral blood. The receptors shown here come from a woman aged 80 or older with active or convalescent COVID-19.

The chain is built from TRBV7-2 and TRBJ2-2; tentative D call: TRBD1 (5 bases). Germline values: CDR1 SGHTA, CDR2 FQGNSA. Trimming stripped 5 bases from V and 1 base from J, with 11 bases between. CDR3 length equals 15 residues. CDR3 nucleotide sequence: TGTGCCAGCAGCCCCAGGGCCCGGAACACCGGGGAGCTGTTTTTT. Translated, it gives CASSPRARNTGELFF.

The rearrangement links TRBV5-4 to TRBJ1-2; 9 bases align to TRBD1. CDR3 length: 16 residues. Trimming removed 5 bases from V and 1 base from J; junction bases left unmatched: 9. Germline V gene sequence: CDR1 SGHNT, CDR2 YYREEE (reference sequence). The CDR3 is CASRQGGTGLNYGYTF. The CDR3, as DNA: TGTGCCAGCAGACAAGGGGGGACAGGGCTTAACTATGGCTACACCTTC.

V gene TRBV7-2 combines with J gene TRBJ2-4, with TRBD2 identical over 14 bases. V trimming: 5 bases; J trimming: 7 bases; junction bases outside the gene matches: 13. This CDR3 comprises 18 residues. From germline, CDR1 is SGHTA and CDR2 FQGNSA. This CDR3 reads CASSDHPGTSGRPNIQYF. For the CDR3, the DNA is TGTGCCAGCAGCGACCACCCGGGGACTAGCGGGAGACCGAACATTCAGTACTTC.

The chain recombines TRBV2 with TRBJ1-3; 9 bases line up with TRBD1. The length of the CDR3 is 14 residues. V lost 10 bases, J lost 2 bases, and 6 bases stayed unmatched. Germline loops: CDR1 SNHLY, CDR2 FYNNEI. The CDR3, as DNA: TGTGCCACTGCCAGGACAGGGGCTGGAAACACCATATATTTT. Its protein is CATARTGAGNTIYF. The complete variable domain, with remaining parts taken from reference TRBV2 and TRBJ1-3, reads EPEVTQTPSHQVTQMGQEVILRCVPISNHLYFYWYRQILGQKVEFLVSFYNNEISEKSEIFDDQFSVERPDGSNFTLKIRSTKLEDSAMYFCATARTGAGNTIYFGEGSWLTVV.

This chain connects TRBV5-4 to TRBJ2-3; 10 bases align to TRBD2. CDR1 is SGHNT, CDR2 YYREEE, per germline (reference sequence). Trimming at V came to 4 bases and at J to 5 bases, leaving 10 bases not matched to a gene. This CDR3 is built from 16 residues. Written as DNA, the CDR3 is TGTGCCAGCAGCACGGGACTAGCGTTGGAATTAGATACGCAGTATTTT. Translation gives CASSTGLALELDTQYF.

The chain is built from TRBV9 and TRBJ2-1, with D possibly matching TRBD1 (6 bases). The germline V gene encodes CDR1 SGDLS and CDR2 YYNGEE. The CDR3 loop spans 16 amino acids. Trimming shortened V by 3 bases and J by 2 bases, and 15 bases separated the two germline ends. CDR3 amino acids: CASSDKRTAPYNEQFF. The CDR3 coding sequence is TGTGCCAGCAGCGATAAAAGGACAGCCCCCTACAATGAGCAGTTCTTC.

The chain links TRBV2 to TRBJ2-3, with 8 bases that match TRBD1. There are 15 residues in the CDR3. The junction had 4 bases not matched to a gene; V was cut back by 4 bases and J by 1 base. CDR1 is SNHLY, CDR2 FYNNEI, per germline. The CDR3 protein is CASSVPTGGTDTQYF. In nucleotides, the CDR3 is TGTGCCAGCAGTGTTCCGACAGGGGGCACAGATACGCAGTATTTT.

The V gene is TRBV2, the J gene TRBJ1-2, with 9 bases fitting TRBD1. This CDR3 is built from 15 residues. After removal of 7 bases from V and 0 bases from J, the junction contained 6 bases not matched to a gene. The germline V gene has CDR1 SNHLY and CDR2 FYNNEI. The CDR3 loop reads CASTMGQGANYGYTF. CDR3 nucleotide sequence: TGTGCCAGCACAATGGGACAGGGCGCTAACTATGGCTACACCTTC.

In this sample, this clone turned up once. The chain combines TRBV10-3 with TRBJ2-1; TRBD2 matches 9 bases. V gave up 7 bases and J gave up 0 bases; unmatched junction bases: 4. CDR1 and CDR2 (germline): ENHRY, SYGVKD. The length of the CDR3 is 15 residues. The CDR3: CAIKGTSSSYNEQFF. The CDR3 bases are TGTGCCATCAAGGGGACTAGCAGCTCCTACAATGAGCAGTTCTTC.

This clone was seen a few times. This rearrangement joins TRBV6-1 to TRBJ1-2, with TRBD1 identical over 8 bases. V dropped 2 bases and J dropped 2; count of bases not matched to a gene: 1. Germline V gene sequence: CDR1 MNHNS, CDR2 SASEGT. This CDR3 spans 14 amino acids. This chain's CDR3 is CASSEQGANYGYTF. The CDR3 DNA follows: TGTGCCAGCAGTGAACAGGGGGCGAACTATGGCTACACCTTC.

This clone was found once. The chain couples TRBV18 to TRBJ2-7; the D is unclear. CDR1 is KGHSH, CDR2 LQKENI, per germline. CDR3 length: 12 amino acids. Trimming left V 2 bases short and J 5 bases short, with 7 bases between. CDR3 DNA sequence: TGTGCCAGCTCACCAAGAGACAACGAGCAGTACTTC. Its translation is CASSPRDNEQYF.

This clone was seen just once. CDR3 nucleotide sequence: TGTGCCAGCTCACCACGAGCCGGAAACACCATATATTTT. Translation gives CASSPRAGNTIYF. The genes are TRBV18 and TRBJ1-3; no clear D. Between the trimmed V and J ends, which lost 1 base and 4 bases, there was a span of 5 bases. The CDR3 is 13 residues long. Germline CDR1 and CDR2: KGHSH and LQKENI.

The sample holds one count of this clone. The rearrangement joins TRBV7-2 to TRBJ1-1, with D tentatively TRBD1 (5 bases). Germline CDR1 SGHTA, CDR2 FQGNSA. This CDR3 spans 13 amino acids. V gave up 2 bases and J gave up 4 bases, with 8 bases separating them. The CDR3 loop reads CASSLYQGTEAFF. The CDR3 DNA follows: TGTGCCAGCAGCTTATACCAGGGCACTGAAGCTTTCTTT.

The count of this clone is one. This sequence joins TRBV28 and TRBJ1-5, with 11 bases identical to TRBD1. The CDR3 consists of 20 residues. J gave up 0 bases and V 5 bases, and 15 bases lay outside the gene matches. Germline-derived CDR1 and CDR2 are MDHEN and SYDVKM. The CDR3 coding sequence is TGTGCCAGCAGTCCACGCCCCGGGACAGGGGGATCTTATAGCAATCAGCCCCAGCATTTT. Its protein is CASSPRPGTGGSYSNQPQHF. The whole variable domain, filled in from reference TRBV28 and TRBJ1-5, reads DVKVTQSSRYLVKRTGEKVFLECVQDMDHENMFWYRQDPGLGLRLIYFSYDVKMKEKGDIPEGYSVSREKKERFSLILESASTNQTSMYLCASSPRPGTGGSYSNQPQHFGDGTRLSIL.

V is TRBV6-5 and J is TRBJ2-7; possibly TRBD2 for D (5 bases). The V and J ends lost 4 bases and 3 bases respectively, with 16 bases between them. The germline V gene has CDR1 MNHEY and CDR2 SVGAGI. The length of the CDR3 is 15 residues. The CDR3: CASSLRSEGDYEQYF. CDR3 nucleotide sequence: TGTGCCAGCAGTTTGCGGTCAGAGGGAGACTACGAGCAGTACTTC.

Details on this clone: The identical CDR3 is also encoded by other nucleotide sequences in the sample. The gene calls are TRBV11-2 and TRBJ1-2; D perhaps matches TRBD1 (5 bases). Germline V gene lookup returns CDR1 SGHAT and CDR2 FQNNGV. This CDR3 contains 11 residues. Trimming removed 5 bases at V and 8 bases at J, with 9 bases between. The CDR3, as DNA: TGTGCCAGCAGCACAGGAGTCGGCTACACCTTC. Encoded protein: CASSTGVGYTF.

The chain links TRBV11-3 to TRBJ2-3; D ambiguous. Trimming removed 3 bases at V and 2 bases at J, with 6 bases between. The CDR3 length is 13 residues. Germline CDR1 reads SGHNT; CDR2 reads YENEEA. CDR3 residues: CASSFLATDTQYF. The CDR3 DNA follows: TGTGCCAGCAGCTTCTTAGCCACAGATACGCAGTATTTT. The whole variable domain, filled in from reference TRBV11-3 and TRBJ2-3, reads EAGVVQSPRYKIIEKKQPVAFWCNPISGHNTLYWYLQNLGQGPELLIRYENEEAVDDSQLPKDRFSAERLKGVDSTLKIQPAELGDSAVYLCASSFLATDTQYFGPGTRLTVL.

The chain carries TRBV6-7 and TRBJ2-1, with 16 positions matching TRBD2. TRBV6-7 qualifies as an ORF whose function is uncertain. CDR3 length: 17 amino acids. The V and J ends lost 5 bases and 4 bases, in that order; junction bases with no gene match: 5. For the CDR3, the DNA is TGTGCCAGCAGTCCGGGACTAGCGGGAGGGTTGTACAATGAGCAGTTCTTC. Protein: CASSPGLAGGLYNEQFF.

DNA for the CDR3: TGTGCCAGCAGCTCGACAGGGGGCTCCTACAATGAGCAGTTCTTC. This codes for CASSSTGGSYNEQFF. The chain uses TRBV7-3 and TRBJ2-1; the match to TRBD1 covers 9 bases. The germline CDR1 and CDR2 sequences are SGHTA and FQGTGA. The CDR3 runs 15 residues. Losses at the gene ends were 4 bases for V and 0 bases for J; bases not matched to a gene: 1.

This clone was observed a handful of times. CDR3 region: CASSFTGTQNTQYF. In DNA form, the CDR3 reads TGTGCCAGCAGTTTTACAGGTACTCAGAATACGCAGTATTTT. V and J are TRBV28 and TRBJ2-3; tentatively, D is TRBD1 (5 bases). The V gene's germline CDR1 is MDHEN and CDR2 SYDVKM. The V end lost 3 bases, the J end lost 7 bases, and 14 bases lay between the germline ends. The CDR3 spans 14 residues.

CDR3 loop: CASSLLPGGTDTQYF. The CDR3 DNA is TGCGCCAGCAGCTTGTTACCAGGGGGCACAGATACGCAGTATTTT. The chain employs TRBV5-1 and TRBJ2-3; weak D call: TRBD1 (6 bases). Germline assignment: CDR1 SGHRS and CDR2 YFSETQ. V gave up 1 base and J gave up 1 base, with 10 bases separating them. The CDR3 spans 15 residues.

This clone has a single count. J is TRBJ2-5 and V is TRBV4-1, with 7 bases identical to TRBD2. Germline lookup yields CDR1 MGHRA and CDR2 YSYEKL. This CDR3 is built from 16 residues. Germline trimming cut 0 bases from V and 5 bases from J; bases unmatched to any gene: 9. The CDR3 loop is CASSQDSTAGGETQYF. In DNA form, the CDR3 reads TGCGCCAGCAGCCAAGATAGCACAGCCGGGGGGGAGACCCAGTACTTC.

J is TRBJ1-2 and V is TRBV29-1; TRBD1 aligns across 9 bases. Germline trimming cut 5 bases from V and 4 bases from J; bases unmatched to any gene: 8. The CDR3 runs to 14 residues. The germline V gene has CDR1 SQVTM and CDR2 ANQGSEA. The CDR3 loop reads CSVLTGGGGYGYTF. The DNA for the CDR3 is TGCAGCGTTTTAACAGGGGGCGGGGGCTATGGCTACACCTTC.